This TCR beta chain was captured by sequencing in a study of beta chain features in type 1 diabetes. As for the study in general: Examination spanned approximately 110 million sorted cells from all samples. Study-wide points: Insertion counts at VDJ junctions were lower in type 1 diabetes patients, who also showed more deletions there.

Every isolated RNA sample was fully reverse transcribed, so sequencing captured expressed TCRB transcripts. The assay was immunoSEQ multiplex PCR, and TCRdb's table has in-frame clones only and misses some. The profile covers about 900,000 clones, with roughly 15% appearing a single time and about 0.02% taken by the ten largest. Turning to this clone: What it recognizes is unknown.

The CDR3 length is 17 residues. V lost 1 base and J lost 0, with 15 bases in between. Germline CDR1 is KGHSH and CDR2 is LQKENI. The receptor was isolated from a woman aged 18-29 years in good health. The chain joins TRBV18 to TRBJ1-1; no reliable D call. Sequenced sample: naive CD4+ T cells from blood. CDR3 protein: CASSPRFGSFMNTEAFF. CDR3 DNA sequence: TGTGCCAGCTCACCACGGTTCGGGAGTTTCATGAACACTGAAGCTTTCTTT.